The 9 T cell receptor beta chains reported below all come from one sample, sequenced in a study of OX40 agonist ivuxolimab in advanced cancers. Data came from immunoSEQ multiplex PCR; TCRdb stores just in-frame clones and leaves some out. This sample has 92,000 or so clones, with approximately 80% found just once. Here the sequenced sample was CD4+ or CD8+ T cells sorted from blood, taken in a trial of the OX40 agonist ivuxolimab. These receptors were taken from an adult with an advanced solid tumor such as melanoma, head and neck, liver or kidney cancer.

The rearrangement uses TRBV2 and TRBJ2-3, with D possibly matching TRBD2 (5 bases). Trimming cost V 3 bases and J 3 bases, with 13 bases left between them. The CDR3 spans 15 residues. In germline, CDR1 is SNHLY, CDR2 FYNNEI. The CDR3 DNA follows: TGTGCCAGCAGTGACGTCCTAGCTCTTACAGATACGCAGTATTTT. Encoded protein: CASSDVLALTDTQYF.

This chain links TRBV7-2 with TRBJ1-6; D is ambiguous. The CDR3 covers 15 residues. CDR1 SGHTA and CDR2 FQGNSA come from the germline V gene. Trimming stripped 1 base from V and 14 bases from J, with 18 bases between. The CDR3 protein is CASSLEVAAAQTLHF. For the CDR3, the DNA is TGTGCCAGCAGCTTAGAGGTCGCGGCAGCCCAAACCCTCCACTTT.

This chain uses TRBV7-9 with TRBJ2-3; no definite D call. This CDR3 region has 12 residues. The germline V gene has CDR1 SEHNR and CDR2 FQNEAQ (reference sequence). V was clipped by 0 bases and J by 8 bases, with 6 bases between them. The CDR3 nucleotides read TGTGCCAGCAGCTTAGCGGCAGCTACGCAGTATTTT. It codes for CASSLAAATQYF.

The chain employs TRBV29-1 and TRBJ1-1; D possibly corresponds to TRBD1 (6 bases). Trimming took 6 bases from V and 3 from J, leaving 14 bases between them. This CDR3 spans 13 amino acids. The germline CDR1 and CDR2 sequences are SQVTM and ANQGSEA. In nucleotides, the CDR3 is TGCAGCGTCCCAGGGGCGGGGGACACTGAAGCTTTCTTT. The encoded protein is CSVPGAGDTEAFF.

CDR3: CAVRDRGSTNTGELFF. DNA for the CDR3: TGTGCCGTCCGGGACAGGGGGTCGACAAACACCGGGGAGCTGTTTTTT. The V and J genes are TRBV7-2 and TRBJ2-2; the match to TRBD1 covers 11 bases. Trimming took 11 bases from V and 2 from J; bases not matched to a gene: 10. This CDR3 has 16 residues. Germline assignment: CDR1 SGHTA and CDR2 FQGNSA.

In this sample, this clone turned up once. This chain uses TRBV27 with TRBJ1-1; no clear D gene. Germline lookup yields CDR1 MNHEY and CDR2 SMNVEV (reference sequence). CDR3 length equals 12 residues. V lost 7 bases to trimming and J lost 1 base, with 7 bases between them. In nucleotides, the CDR3 is TGTGCCAGCAACCGGGGGAACACTGAAGCTTTCTTT. It is translated as CASNRGNTEAFF.

The chain has TRBV9 and TRBJ2-2; possibly TRBD2 for D (7 bases). CDR1 SGDLS and CDR2 YYNGEE come from the germline V gene. Trimming stripped 3 bases from V and 6 bases from J, with 9 bases between. CDR3 length equals 13 residues. This CDR3 is CASSGGGAGELFF. The CDR3 nucleotides read TGTGCCAGCAGCGGAGGGGGGGCCGGGGAGCTGTTTTTT.

V usage is TRBV5-1 and J usage is TRBJ1-2, with a possible D match to TRBD1 (5 bases). This CDR3 has 14 residues. Germline CDR1 is SGHRS and CDR2 is YFSETQ. V dropped 3 bases and J dropped 2 bases, with 11 bases sitting between them. This chain's CDR3 is CASSSVAGNYGYTF. DNA of the CDR3: TGCGCCAGCAGCTCGGTTGCAGGGAACTATGGCTACACCTTC.

The rearrangement uses TRBV7-6 and TRBJ2-2; TRBD2 matches at 10 bases. Per the germline V gene, CDR1 is SGHVS and CDR2 is FNYEAQ. The CDR3 sequence is 16 residues long. Germline trimming cut 5 bases from V and 6 bases from J; bases unmatched to any gene: 9. The CDR3 bases are TGTGCCAGCAGCCGCCTGGAGCGGGGGGGCCCCGGGGAGCTGTTTTTT. This gives the protein CASSRLERGGPGELFF.